The present TCR beta chain was sequenced within a study of T cell responses to AZD1222 COVID-19 vaccine. Study as a whole: Some second doses came at about 4 weeks and others at about 12 weeks; these were pooled.

This clone was recorded only once. This CDR3 contains 16 residues. Trimming removed 0 bases from V and 0 bases from J, with 13 bases in between. Germline CDR1 reads SGHNT; CDR2 reads YYREEE (reference sequence). Generated by immunoSEQ multiplex PCR, the TCRdb table keeps only in-frame clones and is missing some. The profile shows about 150,000 clones, about 88% of them singletons. The sequence came from an adult in good health. This material consisted of peripheral blood, taken on day 0 of AZD1222 vaccination. The chain uses TRBV5-4 and TRBJ2-7; TRBD2 is a possible D gene (7 bases). CDR3 nucleotides: TGTGCCAGCAGCTTGGGTGGGGGGGCCAGCTCCTACGAGCAGTACTTC. Protein sequence: CASSLGGGASSYEQYF. Using reference TRBV5-4 and TRBJ2-7 for the parts outside the CDR3, the full variable domain is ETGVTQSPTHLIKTRGQQVTLRCSSQSGHNTVSWYQQALGQGPQFIFQYYREEENGRGNFPPRFSGLQFPNYSSELNVNALELDDSALYLCASSLGGGASSYEQYFGPGTRLTVT.